These T cell receptor beta chains were read from a single sample in a study of a mutant IDH1 vaccine in newly diagnosed glioma. For these TCRs, the target antigens are not known. Libraries were prepared by immunoSEQ multiplex PCR; TCRdb keeps only in-frame clonotypes and omits some of them. The repertoire holds around 56,000 clones, with about 81% as singletons. This specimen consisted of PBMCs, obtained from a glioma patient whose treatment included an IDH1 peptide vaccine. These receptors were obtained from a woman aged 40 to 50 with glioma. Some clones in this sample may be carry-over from other donors' samples. The CDR3 runs from the conserved cysteine through the conserved F or W. D genes are given only for firm matches. Clone size, where shown, is once, few, many, or a class for clones that have expanded.

size	V	J	D	DNA	CDR3
-	TRBV2	TRBJ2-7	-	TGTGCCAGCAGTGAAGCCGTACCCAGGGGACCGAGCTCCTACGAGCAGTACTTC	CASSEAVPRGPSSYEQYF
-	TRBV19	TRBJ1-3	-	TGTGCCAGTAGTACCCGGGATCCTGGGGGAAACACCATATATTTT	CASSTRDPGGNTIYF
once	TRBV21-1	TRBJ1-1	-	TGTGCCAGCAGCAAAGAGGGCCGGGGCACTGAAGCTTTCTTT	CASSKEGRGTEAFF
few	TRBV18	TRBJ1-4	-	TGTGCCAGCTCACTTCTCAGGGTCGCAACTAATGAAAAACTGTTTTTT	CASSLLRVATNEKLFF
few	TRBV18	TRBJ1-1	-	TGTGCCAGCTCACCCTGGGACGGGAACACTGAAGCTTTCTTT	CASSPWDGNTEAFF
-	TRBV11-2	TRBJ2-7	-	TGTGCCAGCAGCTTAGAGCCAGCGGGTTTCTACGAGCAGTACTTC	CASSLEPAGFYEQYF
-	TRBV7-2	TRBJ1-2	-	TGTGCCAGCAGCTCCAGACAGAAAACTAACTATGGCTACACCTTC	CASSSRQKTNYGYTF
-	TRBV2	TRBJ1-6	-	TGTGCCAGCTCCTACACAATTAGGGCCCTCCACTTT	CASSYTIRALHF
-	TRBV2	TRBJ2-5	TRBD2	TGTGCCAGCAGACCAACCCCAGGACTAGCGGGGGACTTC	CASRPTPGLAGDF
-	TRBV10-3	TRBJ2-2	-	TGTGCCATCAGTGATGTAGGGACCGGGGAGCTGTTTTTT	CAISDVGTGELFF
few	TRBV10-3	TRBJ1-1	TRBD1	TGTGCCATCCGGGCAGGGGGCGAGGGCACTGAAGCTTTCTTT	CAIRAGGEGTEAFF
-	TRBV5-5	TRBJ2-6	-	TGTGCCAGCAGCTTGGAGGCGACTACGACCTCTGGGGCCAACGTCCTGACTTTC	CASSLEATTTSGANVLTF
-	TRBV2	TRBJ2-3	-	TGTGCCAGCAGTGACCAGGGGACTTGGACAGATACGCAGTATTTT	CASSDQGTWTDTQYF
-	TRBV5-4	TRBJ2-5	-	TGTGCCAGCAGCTTTGCTAGCTCAAAAGAGACCCAGTACTTC	CASSFASSKETQYF
few	TRBV29-1	TRBJ1-1	-	TGCAGCGTGGCCGGGTGGGACGCTGAAGCTTTCTTT	CSVAGWDAEAFF
-	TRBV7-9	TRBJ2-1	TRBD2	TGTGCCAGCAGCTTCGGCGGGGGGTTTAACAATGAGCAGTTCTTC	CASSFGGGFNNEQFF
-	TRBV10-3	TRBJ2-5	TRBD2	TGTGCCATCGGGGGGGGAGAGACCCAGTACTTC	CAIGGGETQYF
-	TRBV5-6	TRBJ1-6	-	TGTGCCAGCAGCCGGACCGAAAATTCACCCCTCCACTTT	CASSRTENSPLHF
few	TRBV7-9	TRBJ1-2	TRBD1	TGTGCCAGCAGCTTAAGCGGAACAGGGGCGGGTGGCTACACCTTC	CASSLSGTGAGGYTF
-	TRBV2	TRBJ1-5	-	TGTGCCAGCAGTGAAGTGACCCATAGCAATCAGCCCCAGCATTTT	CASSEVTHSNQPQHF
-	TRBV2	TRBJ2-7	TRBD2	TGTGCCCTCCCGGGACTAGCGGGGCGTTACGAGCAGTACTTC	CALPGLAGRYEQYF
-	TRBV7-6	TRBJ1-5	-	TGTGCCAGCAGCTTAGCGTTGGATCAGCCCCAGCATTTT	CASSLALDQPQHF
-	TRBV6-1	TRBJ2-3	-	TGTGCCAGCAGTGAAGATCTAGGGCGCACAGATACGCAGTATTTT	CASSEDLGRTDTQYF
-	TRBV5-1	TRBJ2-1	TRBD1	TGCGCCAGCAGCTTGGGATTACAGGGGACCAATGAGCAGTTCTTC	CASSLGLQGTNEQFF
-	TRBV27	TRBJ1-6	TRBD1	TGTGCCACCAACAGGGGGCTTGGTTCACCCCTCCACTTT	CATNRGLGSPLHF
-	TRBV25-1	TRBJ1-2	TRBD1	TGTGCCAGCAGTCTCACCGGGACAGGGGATGGCTACACCTTC	CASSLTGTGDGYTF
-	TRBV11-2	TRBJ2-2	-	TGTGCCAGCAGCTCTAACGGGGCCTGGAACGGGGAGCTGTTTTTT	CASSSNGAWNGELFF
few	TRBV6-5	TRBJ1-6	-	TGTGCCAGCAGAGGGGAGGGGAATTCACCCCTCCACTTT	CASRGEGNSPLHF
-	TRBV19	TRBJ2-1	-	TGTGCCAGTAGACCCACCTCCCTAGGGAGCGGCCTTTGGAATGAGCAGTTCTTC	CASRPTSLGSGLWNEQFF